Below are 21 T cell receptor beta chains sequenced from a single sample in a study of cytomegalovirus exposure and HLA in healthy donors. The study ran its PCR with 60 Vbeta and 13 Jbeta primers. Some clones are missing from TCRdb's copy, which holds only in-frame ones; the method was immunoSEQ multiplex PCR. The profile shows under 200,000 clones, approximately 80% of them singletons. Specimen: PBMCs. The receptors were gathered from a woman in her 30s in good health and CMV-seropositive.

A word on this clone: One junction end does not reproduce the germline sequence, and a read error may be involved. V usage is TRBV7-9 and J usage is TRBJ2-1; no reliable D call. The CDR3 sequence is 12 residues long. Germline CDR1 is SEHNR and CDR2 is FQNEAQ (reference sequence). CDR3 nucleotides: TGTTCCAGCAGCTTGGGCAACAATGAGCAGATCTTC. Translating gives CSSSLGNNEQIF.

The J gene is TRBJ2-7, the V gene TRBV2; D not resolved. Germline V CDR1 and CDR2: SNHLY, FYNNEI. There are 12 residues in the CDR3. Trimming cost V 6 bases and J 4 bases, with 10 bases left between them. The CDR3 reads CASRVTKYEQYF. The CDR3 DNA sequence: TGTGCCAGCAGGGTGACAAAGTACGAGCAGTACTTC.

The J gene is TRBJ2-7, the V gene TRBV7-3, with D perhaps TRBD1 (5 bases). V lost 5 bases and J 2 bases, leaving 16 bases between the germline ends. Germline loops: CDR1 SGHTA, CDR2 FQGTGA. The CDR3 contains 15 residues. The CDR3 sequence: CASSNTGWGAYEQYF. In nucleotides, the CDR3 is TGTGCCAGCAGCAATACAGGCTGGGGCGCCTACGAGCAGTACTTC.

The rearrangement uses TRBV11-1 and TRBJ1-2; 7 bases match TRBD1. Germline V gene sequence: CDR1 SGHAT, CDR2 FQDESV (reference sequence). Germline trimming cut 5 bases from V and 4 bases from J; bases unmatched to any gene: 10. This CDR3 has 15 amino acids. CDR3 sequence (DNA): TGTGCCAGCAGCGAAGATTCCGGGACAGTCTATGGCTACACCTTC. Translated: CASSEDSGTVYGYTF. The full variable domain, rest sourced from reference TRBV11-1 and TRBJ1-2, is EAEVAQSPRYKITEKSQAVAFWCDPISGHATLYWYRQILGQGPELLVQFQDESVVDDSQLPKDRFSAERLKGVDSTLKIQPAELGDSAMYLCASSEDSGTVYGYTFGSGTRLTVV.

Comments on this clone: The same CDR3 arises from other DNA sequences in this sample as well. The J gene is TRBJ2-1, the V gene TRBV19; D gene unclear. Germline values: CDR1 LNHDA, CDR2 SQIVND (reference sequence). Trimming removed 5 bases at V and 4 bases at J, with 9 bases between. The CDR3 sequence is 13 residues long. The CDR3 DNA reads TGTGCCAGTAGTGTCGCGAGGTACAATGAGCAGTTCTTC. Encoded protein: CASSVARYNEQFF.

This sequence joins TRBV29-1 and TRBJ2-5; 9 nucleotides match TRBD1. The CDR3 runs to 12 residues. CDR1 and CDR2 (germline): SQVTM, ANQGSEA. The V and J ends lost 7 bases and 2 bases, in that order; junction bases with no gene match: 2. CDR3 DNA: TGCAGCGGTGGACAGGGGCAAGAGACCCAGTACTTC. Translated, it gives CSGGQGQETQYF.

The V gene is TRBV28, the J gene TRBJ1-3, with 10 positions matching TRBD1. Germline CDR1 is MDHEN and CDR2 is SYDVKM. The CDR3 has 18 residues. J lost 0 bases, V lost 4 bases, and 9 bases had no gene match. CDR3 sequence (DNA): TGTGCCAGCAGTTCGGGACAGGGGCCCCAGAGCTCTGGAAACACCATATATTTT. This codes for CASSSGQGPQSSGNTIYF.

The chain carries TRBV5-1 and TRBJ2-7; 10 bases fit TRBD2. V was clipped by 8 bases and J by 3 bases; unmatched bases: 8. Germline CDR1 reads SGHRS; CDR2 reads YFSETQ. The CDR3 is made up of 14 amino acids. The CDR3 here is CASNTGTSDYEQYF. CDR3 DNA: TGCGCCAGTAATACCGGGACTAGCGACTACGAGCAGTACTTC.

This clone was seen more than once but under ten times. The genes are TRBV28 and TRBJ1-3, with TRBD1 matching 7 bases. This CDR3 comprises 18 residues. The ends lost 4 bases at V and 4 bases at J; junction bases unmatched: 16. Per the germline V gene, CDR1 is MDHEN and CDR2 is SYDVKM. The DNA of the CDR3 is TGTGCCAGCAGTTACCTTTTTAACAGGGGACAAGCAGGAAACACCATATATTTT. Its protein is CASSYLFNRGQAGNTIYF.

This chain connects TRBV6-4 to TRBJ1-6; 7 bases line up with TRBD1. CDR1 and CDR2 (germline): MRHNA, SNTAGT. This CDR3 has 14 amino acids. V shed 8 bases and J 5 bases; nucleotides not matched to a gene: 6. CDR3 protein: CASSTGIDNSPLHF. As DNA, the CDR3 is TGTGCCAGCTCGACAGGGATTGATAATTCACCCCTCCACTTT.

This clone was seen once. This chain connects TRBV28 to TRBJ1-5; tentatively, D is TRBD1 (5 bases). V was shortened by 5 bases and J by 15 bases, with 20 bases between the two germline ends. CDR1 is MDHEN and CDR2 is SYDVKM in the germline V gene. The CDR3 is made up of 13 amino acids. Here the CDR3 reads CASSLRGRGQRHF. DNA of the CDR3: TGTGCCAGCAGTCTAAGGGGTAGGGGCCAGCGGCATTTT.

The chain recombines TRBV28 with TRBJ2-2; tentatively, D is TRBD2 (5 bases). This CDR3 region has 14 residues. Trimming removed 6 bases at V and 4 bases at J, with 12 bases between. Germline CDR1 is MDHEN and CDR2 is SYDVKM. This CDR3 reads CASRERVGTGELFF. In nucleotides, the CDR3 is TGTGCCAGCAGGGAGAGGGTAGGCACCGGGGAGCTGTTTTTT. The variable domain in full, completed from reference TRBV28 and TRBJ2-2, reads DVKVTQSSRYLVKRTGEKVFLECVQDMDHENMFWYRQDPGLGLRLIYFSYDVKMKEKGDIPEGYSVSREKKERFSLILESASTNQTSMYLCASRERVGTGELFFGEGSRLTVL.

The CDR3 is CASSQGLLNTGELFF. The CDR3 nucleotides are TGTGCCAGCTCCCAAGGACTATTGAACACCGGGGAGCTGTTTTTT. The J gene is TRBJ2-2, the V gene TRBV18; TRBD2 is a possible D gene (6 bases). CDR1 and CDR2 (germline): KGHSH, LQKENI. The length of the CDR3 is 15 residues. Deletions cut 6 bases from V and 1 base from J, with 12 bases between.

This chain links TRBV28 with TRBJ1-1; D is unclear. CDR1 is MDHEN, CDR2 SYDVKM, per germline. V was clipped by 2 bases and J by 7 bases, with 14 bases between them. The CDR3 loop spans 14 amino acids. The DNA of the CDR3 is TGTGCCAGCAGTTTAACATCCGGACTATATGAAGCTTTCTTT. Its translation is CASSLTSGLYEAFF. Based on the CDR3 plus reference TRBV28 and TRBJ1-1, the full variable domain is DVKVTQSSRYLVKRTGEKVFLECVQDMDHENMFWYRQDPGLGLRLIYFSYDVKMKEKGDIPEGYSVSREKKERFSLILESASTNQTSMYLCASSLTSGLYEAFFGQGTRLTVV.

This chain connects TRBV19 to TRBJ2-4, with TRBD2 matching 12 bases. This CDR3 is 15 amino acids long. J gave up 6 bases and V 5 bases, and 5 bases lay outside the gene matches. Germline CDR1 LNHDA, CDR2 SQIVND (reference sequence). CDR3 sequence: CASSRGLAGPNIQYF. Written as DNA, the CDR3 is TGTGCCAGTAGTCGTGGACTAGCGGGGCCAAACATTCAGTACTTC.

The chain joins TRBV19 to TRBJ2-5; D might be TRBD1 (5 bases). The CDR3 loop spans 12 amino acids. V was clipped by 5 bases and J by 4 bases, with 8 bases between them. CDR1 LNHDA and CDR2 SQIVND come from the germline V gene (reference sequence). The chain's CDR3 is CASSDRGETQYF. CDR3 sequence (DNA): TGTGCCAGTAGTGACAGAGGAGAGACCCAGTACTTC. The whole variable domain, filled in from reference TRBV19 and TRBJ2-5, reads DGGITQSPKYLFRKEGQNVTLSCEQNLNHDAMYWYRQDPGQGLRLIYYSQIVNDFQKGDIAEGYSVSREKKESFPLTVTSAQKNPTAFYLCASSDRGETQYFGPGTRLLVL.

This chain connects TRBV15 to TRBJ1-3; D not certain. This CDR3 is built from 17 residues. V was shortened by 3 bases and J by 0 bases, with 15 bases between the two germline ends. CDR1 and CDR2 from the germline V gene are LNHNV and YYDKDF (reference sequence). CDR3 region: CATSRDSAGHSGNTIYF. CDR3 nucleotide sequence: TGTGCCACCAGCAGGGACTCAGCAGGCCACTCTGGAAACACCATATATTTT.

This clone was detected once. V usage is TRBV6-5 and J usage is TRBJ1-3, with D maybe TRBD1 (5 bases). The germline V and J ends were trimmed by 8 bases and 1 base, with 12 bases remaining between them. Germline loops: CDR1 MNHEY, CDR2 SVGAGI. This CDR3 region has 14 residues. The CDR3 DNA reads TGTGCCAGCGCCCAGACAGTTTCTGGAAACACCATATATTTT. This gives the protein CASAQTVSGNTIYF.

This clone was picked up a small number of times. V gene TRBV7-3 combines with J gene TRBJ2-2, with D perhaps matching TRBD1 (6 bases). The CDR3 contains 13 residues. The V gene lost 5 bases and the J gene lost 3 bases, with 7 bases spanning the gap. Germline V CDR1 and CDR2: SGHTA, FQGTGA. The CDR3 DNA is TGTGCCAGCAGCAGGGGGTACACCGGGGAGCTGTTTTTT. It codes for CASSRGYTGELFF.

This rearrangement joins TRBV12-5 to TRBJ1-1; D call uncertain. The germline CDR1 and CDR2 sequences are LGHNT and FRNRAP. V was trimmed by 4 bases and J by 5 bases, leaving 5 bases between them. The CDR3 sequence is 11 residues long. The CDR3 loop is CASGSLTEAFF. CDR3 sequence (DNA): TGTGCTAGTGGTTCCCTGACTGAAGCTTTCTTT.

This rearrangement joins TRBV7-2 to TRBJ1-1; 8 nucleotides line up with TRBD1. From germline, CDR1 is SGHTA and CDR2 FQGNSA. The junction had 2 bases not matched to a gene; V was cut back by 2 bases and J by 3 bases. This CDR3 contains 14 residues. For the CDR3, the DNA is TGTGCCAGCAGCTTAAGGGACAGGTACACTGAAGCTTTCTTT. Its translation is CASSLRDRYTEAFF.